These 9 T cell receptor beta chains were all obtained from the same sample, sequenced in a study of blood T cell repertoires in COVID-19. Assay: immunoSEQ multiplex PCR; the TCRdb copy retains only in-frame clones and omits some. The sample records 100,000 to 150,000 clones, approximately 85% being singletons. The sequenced sample consisted of peripheral blood. The receptors derive from an elderly woman with COVID-19, enrolled during active disease.

This chain links TRBV25-1 with TRBJ2-1; 11 bases line up with TRBD2. The CDR3 consists of 16 residues. After removal of 6 bases from V and 4 bases from J, the junction contained 8 bases not matched to a gene. CDR1 MGHDK and CDR2 SYGVNS come from the germline V gene. DNA of the CDR3: TGTGCCAGCAGGGCTAGCGGGAGGATAGGTTACAATGAGCAGTTCTTC. This codes for CASRASGRIGYNEQFF.

This rearrangement joins TRBV4-1 to TRBJ1-5; 9 positions match TRBD1. V lost 0 bases and J lost 1; bases outside the gene matches: 10. The CDR3 totals 19 residues. The germline CDR1 and CDR2 sequences are MGHRA and YSYEKL. Here the CDR3 reads CASSQEPGQGFGSNQPQHF. CDR3 nucleotides: TGCGCCAGCAGCCAAGAACCGGGACAGGGTTTTGGGAGCAATCAGCCCCAGCATTTT.

This rearrangement joins TRBV7-9 to TRBJ2-1; 14 nucleotides align to TRBD2. The CDR3 runs 17 residues. Germline CDR1 and CDR2: SEHNR and FQNEAQ (reference sequence). V lost 3 bases, J lost 6 bases, and 7 bases stayed unmatched. CDR3 bases: TGTGCCAGCAGCTTTAGACTAGCGGGAGGGCGGGTCAATGAGCAGTTCTTC. It codes for CASSFRLAGGRVNEQFF.

This chain connects TRBV5-1 to TRBJ2-1; 14 bases fit TRBD2. This CDR3 has 15 amino acids. With V trimmed by 4 bases and J by 9 bases, 6 bases remained unmatched. Germline CDR1 is SGHRS and CDR2 is YFSETQ. The CDR3 here is CASSSGTSGRSEQFF. CDR3 nucleotide sequence: TGCGCCAGCAGCAGTGGGACTAGCGGGAGAAGTGAGCAGTTCTTC.

V is TRBV5-5 and J is TRBJ1-4; 9 bases match TRBD1. Unmatched junction bases numbered 12, after V lost 2 bases and J lost 4 bases. The CDR3 has 18 residues. Germline loops: CDR1 SGHKS, CDR2 YYEKEE (reference sequence). CDR3: CASSFDGQGTLGNEKLFF. The DNA of the CDR3 is TGTGCCAGCAGCTTTGACGGACAGGGGACGTTGGGTAATGAAAAACTGTTTTTT.

The V call is TRBV6-5, the J call TRBJ1-5; D might be TRBD1 (5 bases). From germline, CDR1 is MNHEY and CDR2 SVGAGI. The ends were cut back, 6 bases at V and 4 bases at J, with 16 bases in the middle. CDR3 length: 15 amino acids. Here the CDR3 reads CASSLKTADNQPQHF. CDR3 sequence (DNA): TGTGCCAGCAGCCTAAAGACAGCAGATAATCAGCCCCAGCATTTT.

The chain has TRBV10-3 and TRBJ2-5; 8 positions match TRBD2. The V and J ends lost 6 bases and 2 bases, in that order; junction bases with no gene match: 2. CDR3 length: 13 residues. Germline CDR1 and CDR2: ENHRY and SYGVKD. This CDR3 is CAIRRLAQETQYF. CDR3 DNA sequence: TGTGCCATCAGAAGACTAGCGCAAGAGACCCAGTACTTC.

This clone was recorded once. The chain links TRBV7-9 to TRBJ1-5, with no clear D. Trimming took 1 base from V and 3 from J, leaving 7 bases between them. Per germline, CDR1 SEHNR and CDR2 FQNEAQ (reference sequence). CDR3 size: 14 residues. The CDR3 reads CASSLDNNNQPQHF. The CDR3 coding sequence is TGTGCCAGCAGCTTAGATAACAACAATCAGCCCCAGCATTTT.

The V and J genes are TRBV27 and TRBJ1-1; TRBD1 matches at 8 bases. Trimming at V came to 6 bases and at J to 5 bases, leaving 8 bases not matched to a gene. This CDR3 contains 14 residues. Germline CDR1 is MNHEY and CDR2 is SMNVEV (reference sequence). The CDR3 nucleotides read TGTGCCAGCAGCTTAGCACAGGGGGGGACTGAAGCTTTCTTT. It is translated as CASSLAQGGTEAFF.